This TCR beta chain emerged from a study of identical twins. Study conclusions and caveats: Donors were not followed over many years; analysis was cross-sectional.

TCRdb redid the calling of the 5' RACE reads with MiXCR, one entry per CDR3 protein. The profile shows around 230,000 distinct CDR3 sequences, 5.5% to 7.5% of them singletons. In this sample, this clonotype turned up a few times. The antigen is undetermined. Germline lookup yields CDR1 SNHLY and CDR2 FYNNEI. Trimming removed 8 bases from V and 4 bases from J, with 9 bases in between. This CDR3 is 12 amino acids long. The same data also went into a second study, on T cells expressing NK-cell markers. As reported in that work: The study found dominant NKG2C+ clonotypes at about 1.0-8% of CD8+ T cells in six donors.

The V call is TRBV2, the J call TRBJ1-5; the D gene is possibly TRBD1 (5 bases). The TCR was taken from a woman aged 18-30 years in good health. Sequenced: CD8+ T cells sorted from blood. CDR3 residues: CASRGGNQPQHF. The CDR3 nucleotides are TGTGCCAGCCGGGGGGGGAATCAGCCCCAGCATTTT.